The present TCR beta chain was sequenced within a study of cytomegalovirus exposure and HLA in healthy donors. Primers included in the PCR were 60 Vbeta and 13 Jbeta primers. The repertoire was sequenced with immunoSEQ multiplex PCR; TCRdb's copy has only in-frame clones and lacks some. The data show 95,000 to 100,000 clones, 60% to 75% seen once. Germline CDR1 and CDR2: ENHRY and SYGVKD. V shed 3 bases and J shed 4 bases, with 10 bases lying between them. The CDR3 runs to 14 residues. This clonotype was sampled from a middle-aged woman in good health and CMV-seronegative. V gene TRBV10-3 combines with J gene TRBJ1-3; possibly TRBD1 for D (5 bases). Sequencing was carried out using PBMCs. CDR3 in DNA: TGTGCCATCAGTGATCGGCAGGGCGGAAACACCATATATTTT. Translation: CAISDRQGGNTIYF.